This T cell receptor beta chain was obtained from a study of T cells expressing NK-cell markers. Study-wide context: The study drew TCR beta repertoires from sorted CD3+CD56+NKG2C+, CD3+CD56+NKG2C- and CD3+CD56-NKG2C+ T cells. The study sequenced eight donors, seven HCMV-seropositive and one seronegative. Study results and caveats: Among CD8+ T cells from about 6 donors, dominant NKG2C+ clonotypes accounted for 1.0-7.0%. These clonotypes additionally ranked first within the CD3+CD56-NKG2C+ fraction of a few donors.

Regarding this clonotype: The antigen is unknown.

TCRdb reprocessed the 5' RACE reads and keeps a single row for each CDR3 protein, giving no DNA. The listing contains about 160,000 distinct CDR3 sequences. The CDR3 runs 15 residues. The germline CDR1 and CDR2 sequences are SGDLS and YYNGEE. Sequenced material: blood T cells: a sorted CD56 or NKG2C T cell subset, CD4+ or CD8+ T cells, or bulk PBMC T cells (not recorded which). The source is a woman aged 18-69 years in good health. V gene TRBV9 combines with J gene TRBJ2-1; TCRdb proposes TRBD1, but this gene call is untestable without DNA. The CDR3 spells CASSVTAPGENEQFF.